The TCR beta chain under discussion was sequenced for a study of blood T cell repertoires in COVID-19. Study overall: COVID-19 samples collected from the United States, Italy and Spain covered acute and convalescent phases. Sources were T cells, B-cell-depleted T cells, or PBMCs; the material itself was cDNA or gDNA.

The CDR3 contains 14 residues. After removal of 2 bases from V and 7 bases from J, the junction contained 3 bases not matched to a gene. Looked up from germline, CDR1 is MNHEY and CDR2 is SVGEGT. Authors' methods: The authors estimated nucleated cell counts from reference gene primer amplification. Libraries were prepared by immunoSEQ multiplex PCR; TCRdb keeps only in-frame clonotypes and omits some of them. V and J calls and clone size follow that table, whereas D and trimming were derived from the DNA. The sample lists about 60,000 clones, roughly 90% occurring once. This sequence joins TRBV6-2 or TRBV6-3 and TRBJ1-5; 9 bases map to TRBD1. The clonotype comes from a human donor with acute or convalescent COVID-19. The donor label of this sample is uncertain. The sequencing sample was made of peripheral blood. CDR3 amino acids: CASSYGDRAQPQHF. As DNA, the CDR3 is TGTGCCAGCAGTTACGGGGACAGGGCCCAGCCCCAGCATTTT.